What follows are 30 T cell receptor beta chains derived from one specimen sequenced in a study of tumor and adjacent non-tumor tissue in lung cancer. The template was RNA from unsorted bulk tissue. TCRbeta libraries were built with three rounds of nested PCR, modified from ARM-PCR. TCRdb processed the multiplex PCR reads anew with MiXCR; each CDR3 protein has one entry. The data show about 75,000 distinct CDR3 sequences, around four fifths seen once. Sample: lung tumor tissue. These receptors were obtained from a woman between 50 and 59 years old with non-small cell lung cancer.

This clonotype qualifies as medium-sized. The chain has TRBV6-5 and TRBJ1-1, with D perhaps matching TRBD1 (5 bases). Germline V CDR1 and CDR2: MNHEY, SVGAGI. There are 14 residues in the CDR3. Trimming cost V 0 bases and J 7 bases, with 12 bases left between them. The chain's CDR3 is CASSYSRGAHEAFF. The CDR3 bases are TGTGCCAGCAGTTACTCGCGGGGCGCCCATGAAGCTTTCTTT.

Remarks on this clonotype: At one boundary the junction diverges from the germline segment, which might be a read error. CDR3 sequence: CSVEGRGSCNEQFF. Here the CDR3 DNA reads TGCAGCGTTGAAGGCAGAGGCTCCTGCAATGAGCAGTTCTTC. This sequence joins TRBV29-1 and TRBJ2-1, with unresolved D. Germline CDR1 reads SQVTM; CDR2 reads ANQGSEA. This CDR3 region has 14 residues.

The chain couples TRBV10-2 to TRBJ2-7; D gene unclear. Trimming removed 3 bases at V and 5 bases at J, with 5 bases between. The CDR3 is made up of 11 amino acids. Germline CDR1 and CDR2: WSHSY and SAAADI. DNA for the CDR3: TGCGCCAGCAGTGAAGGTAACGAGCAGTACTTC. It encodes CASSEGNEQYF.

For this clonotype: A much larger clone lies one base from this, so it may be a read error. The J gene is TRBJ2-3, the V gene TRBV5-1, with D unresolved. Germline lookup yields CDR1 SGHRS and CDR2 YFSETQ. This CDR3 is built from 13 residues. Trimming stripped 7 bases from V and 1 base from J, with 10 bases between. The CDR3 DNA follows: TGCGCCAGCTCAAAATGCGGCACAGATACGCAGTATTTT. Translated: CASSKCGTDTQYF.

With regard to this clonotype: The CDR3 does not end in the conserved phenylalanine or tryptophan, so this is likely a read error. This rearrangement joins TRBV5-1 to TRBJ2-1, with a tentative D call TRBD2 (6 bases). CDR1 is SGHRS, CDR2 YFSETQ, per germline. The CDR3 totals 15 residues. The V gene lost 4 bases and the J gene lost 10 bases, with 21 bases spanning the gap. CDR3 coding DNA: TGCGCCAGCAGCCAGGGCGGGACGGCGTTGAGCGAGCAGTTCTTG. Residues: CASSQGGTALSEQFL.

About this clonotype: A read error is likely, as this CDR3 ends without the conserved phenylalanine or tryptophan. The DNA is omitted, as the CDR3 cannot be located on it reliably, and the CDR3 follows TCRdb's listing. The chain recombines TRBV6-2 or TRBV6-3 with TRBJ2-7. Germline values: CDR1 MNHEY, CDR2 SVGEGT. Ends included, the CDR3 has 15 residues. CDR3 loop: CASSYSGWGSYEQYL.

A remark on this clonotype: One end of the junction is discordant with germline, which a read error may explain. This chain links TRBV29-1 with TRBJ2-2; the match to TRBD2 covers 13 bases. The CDR3 extends over 15 amino acids. The V gene's germline CDR1 is SQVTM and CDR2 ANQGSEA. CDR3 DNA sequence: TGCAGCGCCAAGACTAGCGGGGGGAACACCGGGGAGCTGCTTTTT. As protein: CSAKTSGGNTGELLF.

This clonotype was seen at least ten times. The chain combines TRBV20-1 with TRBJ1-2; tentatively, D is TRBD1 (6 bases). V lost 3 bases and J 1 base, leaving 15 bases between the germline ends. There are 15 residues in the CDR3. CDR1 and CDR2 (germline): DFQATT, SNEGSKA (reference sequence). The CDR3 region is CSAREQGNLNYGYTF. The CDR3, as DNA: TGCAGTGCTAGGGAACAGGGAAATCTTAACTATGGCTACACCTTC.

Turning to this clonotype: With a much larger clone just one base away, this may be a read error. This chain connects TRBV28 to TRBJ2-3; possible D gene TRBD1, 5 bases. CDR3 length: 16 residues. The V gene's germline CDR1 is MDHEN and CDR2 SYDVKM. The V gene lost 5 bases and the J gene lost 2 bases, with 17 bases spanning the gap. The CDR3 DNA follows: TGTGCCAGCAGTCAGGGTGGGCAGGGAACCACAGATACGCAGTATTTT. It codes for CASSQGGQGTTDTQYF.

As for this clonotype: The junction differs from germline at one of its ends, possibly a read error. The rearrangement uses TRBV10-3 and TRBJ1-1; no firm D call. The CDR3 totals 13 residues. Germline lookup yields CDR1 ENHRY and CDR2 SYGVKD. Here the CDR3 reads CAIGDTVWGEAFF. For the CDR3, the DNA is TGTGCCATCGGTGACACTGTATGGGGTGAAGCTTTCTTT.

This clonotype was seen a few times. This may be a read error, as it is one base from a much larger clone. Here the CDR3 omits its conserved ending phenylalanine or tryptophan, so a read error is the likely source. The J gene is TRBJ1-5, the V gene TRBV5-1, with TRBD1 matching 7 bases. Trimming at V came to 4 bases and at J to 5 bases, leaving 9 bases not matched to a gene. Germline loops: CDR1 SGHRS, CDR2 YFSETQ. The CDR3 is 15 amino acids. DNA for the CDR3: TGCGCCAGCAGCCCCGCAACAGGGGTTGATCAGCCCCAGCATCTT. It yields the protein CASSPATGVDQPQHL.

The chain couples TRBV20-1 to TRBJ2-5; 8 nucleotides line up with TRBD1. Germline V gene data show CDR1 as DFQATT and CDR2 as SNEGSKA (reference sequence). Trimming at V came to 1 base and at J to 2 bases, leaving 6 bases not matched to a gene. This CDR3 comprises 15 residues. The CDR3 nucleotides are TGCAGTGCTAGAGCGGACAGGGTGAGTCAAGAGACCCAGTACTTC. Translating gives CSARADRVSQETQYF.

Details on this clonotype: One end of the junction is discordant with germline, which a read error may explain. The CDR3 nucleotides read TGTACCAGTAGCCAAGAGAGGGTAGCGCGATTGAACACCGGGGAGCTGTTTTTT. Translated: CTSSQERVARLNTGELFF. The chain has TRBV4-2 and TRBJ2-2; TRBD2 is a possible D gene (5 bases). The CDR3 has 18 amino acids. Germline CDR1 reads LGHNA; CDR2 reads YNFKEQ.

Comment on this clonotype: This clone may be a read error of a much larger clone one base away. The rearrangement uses TRBV5-1 and TRBJ2-3; TRBD2 is a possible D gene (6 bases). Germline CDR1 SGHRS, CDR2 YFSETQ. V was pared by 6 bases and J by 0 bases, with 17 bases between. There are 16 residues in the CDR3. The CDR3 sequence: CASITAGSPSTDTQYF. The CDR3 DNA reads TGCGCCAGCATTACCGCGGGATCCCCTAGCACAGATACGCAGTATTTT.

The table lists this clonotype with a count of one. At one of its ends the junction is not consistent with the germline gene, which may arise from a read error. This chain uses TRBV4-1 with TRBJ1-2, with 9 nucleotides matching TRBD1. This CDR3 has 17 residues. Germline V CDR1 and CDR2: MGHRA, YSYEKL. The CDR3 region has the DNA TGCGCCAGCAGCCAGGCCGAACAGGGGGCACATAACTACGGCTACACCTTC. Protein sequence: CASSQAEQGAHNYGYTF.

On this clonotype itself: One end of the junction is discordant with germline, which a read error may explain. The gene calls are TRBV20-1 and TRBJ2-7; possibly TRBD1 for D (6 bases). The CDR3 spans 13 residues. Per germline, CDR1 DFQATT and CDR2 SNEGSKA (reference sequence). CDR3 region: CSARRTDTYEQYF. CDR3 coding DNA: TGCAGTGCCCGAAGGACAGACACCTACGAACAGTACTTC.

In regard to this clonotype: Mismatch with germline at one junction end may stem from a read error. V and J are TRBV4-1 and TRBJ2-1; D may be TRBD1 (5 bases). CDR1 MGHRA and CDR2 YSYEKL come from the germline V gene. The CDR3 is made up of 13 amino acids. The CDR3 sequence is CVSTQKGYSEQFF. CDR3 DNA sequence: TGCGTCAGCACCCAGAAGGGGTACTCTGAGCAGTTCTTC.

On this clonotype: Its ends do not fully match the called genes, so a read error is possible. This sequence joins TRBV28 and TRBJ1-5, with TRBD1 as a possible D gene (6 bases). CDR1 is MDHEN and CDR2 is SYDVKM in the germline V gene. The CDR3 has 15 amino acids. The CDR3 DNA reads as TGTGCCAGCCGAAACCCACGGGGGGCGAATCAGCCCCATCATTTT. It codes for CASRNPRGANQPHHF.

The chain links TRBV6-5 to TRBJ2-2; D might be TRBD1 or TRBD2, each matching 5 bases. The CDR3 contains 16 residues. The V and J ends lost 9 bases and 6 bases respectively, with 23 bases between them. Germline V CDR1 and CDR2: MNHEY, SVGAGI. CDR3 sequence reads: CARREQATLFAGELFF. The CDR3 region has the DNA TGTGCCAGGAGGGAACAGGCGACCCTTTTCGCCGGGGAGCTGTTTTTT.

The rearrangement uses TRBV6-5 and TRBJ1-2; D perhaps matches TRBD1 (6 bases). This CDR3 comprises 14 residues. CDR1 and CDR2 (germline): MNHEY, SVGAGI. Between the trimmed V and J ends, which lost 8 bases and 7 bases, there was a span of 20 bases. The CDR3 reads CASAYSRQGSGYTF. The CDR3 DNA reads as TGTGCCAGCGCTTATTCGCGTCAGGGGAGTGGCTACACCTTC.

CDR3 region: CASRRRQGLAGVPYEQYF. The CDR3 nucleotides are TGTGCCAGCAGGCGTCGACAGGGTTTAGCAGGAGTCCCCTACGAGCAGTACTTC. V and J are TRBV6-1 and TRBJ2-7; TRBD1 matches 7 bases. This CDR3 is 18 amino acids long. Germline trimming cut 6 bases from V and 2 bases from J; bases unmatched to any gene: 19. Germline V gene sequence: CDR1 MNHNS, CDR2 SASEGT.

The chain has TRBV29-1 and TRBJ2-7; maybe TRBD1 (6 bases). Trimming shortened V by 6 bases and J by 4 bases, and 13 bases separated the two germline ends. CDR1 is SQVTM and CDR2 is ANQGSEA in the germline V gene. CDR3 size: 12 residues. The CDR3 spells CSVTDRLYEQYF. The CDR3 nucleotides are TGCAGCGTCACGGACAGATTATACGAGCAGTACTTC.

This clonotype was seen once. With a much larger clone just one base away, this may be a read error. This sequence joins TRBV5-1 and TRBJ2-1; perhaps TRBD2 as D (6 bases). V was shortened by 4 bases and J by 5 bases, with 16 bases between the two germline ends. Germline lookup yields CDR1 SGHRS and CDR2 YFSETQ. The CDR3 runs 15 residues. The CDR3 protein is CASSSLASQNNEQFF. CDR3 DNA: TGCGCCAGCAGCAGTCTAGCGTCGCAGAACAATGAGCAGTTCTTC. Complete variable domain (other parts from reference TRBV5-1 and TRBJ2-1): KAGVTQTPRYLIKTRGQQVTLSCSPISGHRSVSWYQQTPGQGLQFLFEYFSETQRNKGNFPGRFSGRQFSNSRSEMNVSTLELGDSALYLCASSSLASQNNEQFFGPGTRLTVL.

This chain joins TRBV28 and TRBJ1-5; TRBD1 might be the D (6 bases). This CDR3 has 16 residues. CDR1 and CDR2 from the germline V gene are MDHEN and SYDVKM. V lost 6 bases to trimming and J lost 5 bases, with 20 bases between them. DNA of the CDR3: TGTGCCAGCAGCCGTCCCGACTTGGGGGGGCATCAGCCCCAGCATTTT. Translation gives CASSRPDLGGHQPQHF.

In the case of this clonotype: Mismatch with germline at one junction end may stem from a read error. The chain employs TRBV12-3 or TRBV12-4 and TRBJ1-1, with D maybe TRBD1 (6 bases). The CDR3 spans 14 residues. CDR3 nucleotides: TGTGCCAGGAGTTTTCTTGGACAGAGCACTGAAGCTTTCTTT. Translated, it gives CARSFLGQSTEAFF.

About this clonotype: At one boundary the junction diverges from the germline segment, which might be a read error. The chain joins TRBV6-6 to TRBJ2-4, with D perhaps given as TRBD1 or TRBD2 (5 bases each). The germline V gene encodes CDR1 MNHNY and CDR2 SVGAGI (reference sequence). This CDR3 region has 16 residues. This CDR3 reads CPSSPPGDRAKIIQHF. CDR3 bases: TGTCCCAGCAGTCCCCCCGGGGACCGGGCCAAAATCATTCAGCACTTC.

Comments on this clonotype: One junction end disagrees with the germline gene, perhaps due to a read error. The chain links TRBV28 to TRBJ1-1; D may be TRBD1 (5 bases). Germline loops: CDR1 MDHEN, CDR2 SYDVKM. The CDR3 has 14 residues. Written as DNA, the CDR3 is TGTGCCAGCCGACACCCGGGGGGACCGGCTGAAGCTTCCTTT. Protein product: CASRHPGGPAEASF.

In this sample, this clonotype turned up many times. The chain combines TRBV11-2 with TRBJ1-6; D unresolved. The V end was cut by 1 base, the J end by 12 bases, with 10 bases between. Germline V gene sequence: CDR1 SGHAT, CDR2 FQNNGV. CDR3 length: 13 amino acids. CDR3 DNA: TGTGCCAGCAGCTTAGGGGGTGAGGGACCCCTCCACTTT. Its protein is CASSLGGEGPLHF.

Regarding this clonotype: Given a much more abundant clone one base away, this may be a read error. The chain uses TRBV7-9 and TRBJ1-2; D is unresolved. The germline gives CDR1 SEHNR, CDR2 FQNEAQ (reference sequence). Trimming cost V 5 bases and J 4 bases, with 17 bases left between them. The CDR3 contains 15 residues. This chain's CDR3 is CASSLRPGLSYGYTF. In DNA form, the CDR3 reads TGTGCCAGCAGCCTTAGGCCCGGACTTAGCTATGGCTACACCTTC.

With respect to this clonotype: A much bigger clone sits one base away, suggesting this may be a read error. This chain joins TRBV20-1 and TRBJ2-7, with 8 bases fitting TRBD2. The CDR3 is 13 residues long. Germline V gene lookup returns CDR1 DFQATT and CDR2 SNEGSKA (reference sequence). Germline trimming cut 6 bases from V and 1 base from J; bases unmatched to any gene: 5. CDR3 sequence reads: CSAGTRTSYEQYF. The CDR3 nucleotides are TGCAGTGCAGGGACTAGGACATCCTACGAGCAGTACTTC.